The 25 T cell receptor beta chains below all came from one sample that was sequenced in a study of blood T cell repertoires in COVID-19. The method was immunoSEQ multiplex PCR; TCRdb's version includes in-frame clones alone and lacks a portion of them. This sample yields about 240,000 clones, of which around 90% are seen a single time; roughly 7% belongs to the top ten. Sequencing was performed on peripheral blood. The receptors shown here come from a man between 60 and 75 years old who had recovered from COVID-19.

The J gene is TRBJ2-7, the V gene TRBV7-2; 9 bases map to TRBD1. The length of the CDR3 is 15 residues. Trimming took 1 base from V and 3 from J; bases not matched to a gene: 4. Germline assignment: CDR1 SGHTA and CDR2 FQGNSA. CDR3 loop: CASSLGGTGLYEQYF. As DNA, the CDR3 is TGTGCCAGCAGCTTAGGGGGGACAGGGCTCTACGAGCAGTACTTC.

The rearrangement links TRBV18 to TRBJ2-3; maybe TRBD1 (6 bases). Germline CDR1 KGHSH, CDR2 LQKENI. The CDR3 covers 16 residues. V shed 0 bases and J shed 9 bases, with 19 bases lying between them. The CDR3: CASSPPSTGLKLTQYF. CDR3 nucleotide sequence: TGTGCCAGCTCACCACCGTCAACAGGGTTAAAGTTGACGCAGTATTTT.

A single count supports this clone. This chain joins TRBV6-2 or TRBV6-3 and TRBJ2-1, with TRBD2 identical over 9 bases. The V gene's germline CDR1 is MNHEY and CDR2 SVGEGT. The CDR3 totals 15 residues. The V gene end was trimmed by 1 base and the J gene end by 9 bases; junction bases not matched to a gene: 7. CDR3 loop: CASSYWAGGRGEQFF. CDR3 DNA sequence: TGTGCCAGCAGTTACTGGGCGGGGGGGCGAGGTGAGCAGTTCTTC.

The rearrangement joins TRBV29-1 to TRBJ1-2, with a possible D match to TRBD1 (5 bases). CDR1 is SQVTM and CDR2 is ANQGSEA in the germline V gene. This CDR3 is built from 13 residues. Trimming removed 2 bases from V and 8 bases from J, with 15 bases in between. The CDR3 bases are TGCAGCGTTGAAAATCACCAGGGTCGAGGCTACACCTTC. Its protein product is CSVENHQGRGYTF.

The genes are TRBV5-5 and TRBJ2-3; no clear D gene. With 5 bases removed from V and 1 base from J, the gap between germline ends came to 17 bases. CDR1 SGHKS and CDR2 YYEKEE come from the germline V gene (reference sequence). The CDR3 totals 16 residues. In DNA, the CDR3 is TGTGCCAGCAGTTTGAAATCTCCAGCGCGCACAGATACGCAGTATTTT. Its protein is CASSLKSPARTDTQYF.

The chain links TRBV3-1 (or the pseudogene TRBV3-2) to TRBJ1-2; no reliable D call. Trimming pared 4 bases from V and 4 bases from J, leaving 19 bases between. The CDR3 runs to 16 residues. From germline, CDR1 is LGHDT and CDR2 YNNKEL (reference sequence). The CDR3 bases are TGTGCCAGCAGCCGCTGGAAGATCGAAGAGGCCTATGGCTACACCTTC. Protein: CASSRWKIEEAYGYTF.

The rearrangement uses TRBV5-1 and TRBJ1-2, with TRBD1 matching over 7 bases. After removal of 4 bases from V and 6 bases from J, the junction contained 9 bases not matched to a gene. Per germline, CDR1 SGHRS and CDR2 YFSETQ. The CDR3 has 14 amino acids. CDR3 residues: CASSAQQGQDGYTF. CDR3 sequence (DNA): TGCGCCAGCAGCGCCCAACAGGGGCAGGATGGCTACACCTTC.

This chain joins TRBV6-4 and TRBJ2-3; 7 nucleotides agree with TRBD2. Unmatched junction bases numbered 4, after V lost 0 bases and J lost 1 base. The CDR3 covers 16 residues. CDR1 is MRHNA and CDR2 is SNTAGT in the germline V gene. CDR3 in DNA: TGTGCCAGCAGTGACTCGACCAGCGGGGGCACAGATACGCAGTATTTT. As protein: CASSDSTSGGTDTQYF.

The chain links TRBV29-1 to TRBJ1-1, with 9 bases identical to TRBD1. Germline V gene data show CDR1 as SQVTM and CDR2 as ANQGSEA. V was pared by 7 bases and J by 8 bases, with 11 bases of the junction left unmatched. The CDR3 extends over 13 amino acids. The CDR3 DNA reads TGCAGCGCCGCCGGGACAGGGTTTTCCGAAGCTTTCTTT. It codes for CSAAGTGFSEAFF.

The CDR3 loop is CASSGTGTSGYNEQFF. The CDR3 nucleotides are TGCGCCAGCAGCGGAACCGGGACTAGCGGTTACAATGAGCAGTTCTTC. V gene TRBV5-1 combines with J gene TRBJ2-1; 11 bases are a match to TRBD2. Germline loops: CDR1 SGHRS, CDR2 YFSETQ. The CDR3 totals 16 residues. V lost 4 bases, J lost 4 bases, and 7 bases stayed unmatched.

The chain uses TRBV7-9 and TRBJ2-1; D gene uncertain. Germline CDR1 reads SEHNR; CDR2 reads FQNEAQ (reference sequence). V was cut by 2 bases and J by 7 bases, with 9 bases left in between. This CDR3 comprises 13 residues. The CDR3 is CASSLPRRNEQFF. Written as DNA, the CDR3 is TGTGCCAGCAGCTTACCTAGAAGGAATGAGCAGTTCTTC.

The chain links TRBV19 to TRBJ2-7; 9 nucleotides line up with TRBD1. CDR1 and CDR2 (germline): LNHDA, SQIVND (reference sequence). CDR3 length: 14 residues. Trimming at V came to 5 bases and at J to 3 bases, leaving 5 bases not matched to a gene. Here the CDR3 DNA reads TGTGCCAGTAGTCTGGGGGGACAGGGCTACGAGCAGTACTTC. Its protein is CASSLGGQGYEQYF. The variable domain in full, with the rest retrieved from reference TRBV19 and TRBJ2-7, is DGGITQSPKYLFRKEGQNVTLSCEQNLNHDAMYWYRQDPGQGLRLIYYSQIVNDFQKGDIAEGYSVSREKKESFPLTVTSAQKNPTAFYLCASSLGGQGYEQYFGPGTRLTVT.

This clone appeared a single time. The chain uses TRBV30 and TRBJ1-5, with 8 bases identical to TRBD1. This CDR3 contains 15 residues. The germline gives CDR1 GTSNPN, CDR2 SVGIG (reference sequence). V shed 1 base and J 3 bases; nucleotides not matched to a gene: 5. The CDR3 is CAWSEGQGNNQPQHF. CDR3 nucleotides: TGTGCCTGGAGTGAAGGACAGGGCAACAATCAGCCCCAGCATTTT.

The rearrangement joins TRBV5-1 to TRBJ2-7, with a possible D match to TRBD2 (6 bases). From germline, CDR1 is SGHRS and CDR2 YFSETQ. V shed 4 bases and J shed 5 bases, with 25 bases lying between them. The CDR3 sequence is 17 residues long. The CDR3 bases are TGCGCCAGCAGCGGGCGAAAGGGGACTGTCCTTTTGGACGAGCAGTACTTC. Its protein is CASSGRKGTVLLDEQYF.

The rearrangement joins TRBV11-1 to TRBJ1-2; TRBD1 agrees at 7 bases. V shed 5 bases, J shed 3 bases, and the junction held 3 bases outside the gene matches. The CDR3 covers 13 residues. The germline CDR1 and CDR2 sequences are SGHAT and FQDESV (reference sequence). CDR3 DNA: TGTGCCAGCAGCCCCGACAGGGACTATGGCTACACCTTC. This translates into CASSPDRDYGYTF.

CDR3 amino acids: CASRRDGGKNIQYF. CDR3 in DNA: TGTGCCAGCAGACGTGACGGAGGAAAAAACATTCAGTACTTC. The chain joins TRBV6-5 to TRBJ2-4, with TRBD2 as a possible D gene (5 bases). The CDR3 is 14 amino acids. Germline CDR1 reads MNHEY; CDR2 reads SVGAGI. Trimming pared 6 bases from V and 4 bases from J, leaving 13 bases between.

The V and J genes are TRBV6-6 and TRBJ2-5; 8 bases map to TRBD2. After removal of 7 bases from V and 4 bases from J, the junction contained 11 bases not matched to a gene. Germline V gene sequence: CDR1 MNHNY, CDR2 SVGAGI (reference sequence). The CDR3 runs to 15 residues. Here the CDR3 reads CASTPRGVARETQYF. CDR3 DNA sequence: TGTGCCAGCACTCCGCGGGGGGTAGCGAGAGAGACCCAGTACTTC.

The chain links TRBV7-9 to TRBJ2-1; D is ambiguous. V was pared by 2 bases and J by 9 bases, with 14 bases between. This CDR3 has 14 residues. The germline gives CDR1 SEHNR, CDR2 FQNEAQ (reference sequence). Written as DNA, the CDR3 is TGTGCCAGCAGCTTATACAGTTGGCATGGTGAGCAGTTCTTC. Its protein product is CASSLYSWHGEQFF.

The V gene is TRBV19, the J gene TRBJ2-7; TRBD1 aligns across 12 bases. Germline lookup yields CDR1 LNHDA and CDR2 SQIVND (reference sequence). The CDR3 length is 17 residues. With V trimmed by 1 base and J by 2 bases, 6 bases remained unmatched. DNA for the CDR3: TGTGCCAGTAGTATAGGAAGGGGGACAGGGGGCCCCTACGAGCAGTACGTC. Translation: CASSIGRGTGGPYEQYV.

The chain couples TRBV5-1 to TRBJ1-6, with a possible D match to TRBD1 (6 bases). CDR1 and CDR2 from the germline V gene are SGHRS and YFSETQ. This CDR3 spans 15 amino acids. V lost 2 bases to trimming and J lost 9 bases, with 15 bases between them. CDR3 region: CASSFKGGGGSPLHF. CDR3 coding DNA: TGCGCCAGCAGCTTCAAGGGGGGCGGGGGTTCACCCCTCCACTTT.

V usage is TRBV9 and J usage is TRBJ1-6; D might be TRBD1 (6 bases). The CDR3 has 15 residues. V lost 0 bases and J lost 7, with 11 bases in between. Per germline, CDR1 SGDLS and CDR2 YYNGEE. The CDR3 DNA sequence: TGTGCCAGCAGCGTAGTACCGGGGGGCAATTCACCCCTCCACTTT. It encodes CASSVVPGGNSPLHF.

The genes are TRBV19 and TRBJ2-7; no clear D. The V and J ends lost 7 bases and 5 bases respectively, with 15 bases between them. CDR3 length: 13 amino acids. The germline gives CDR1 LNHDA, CDR2 SQIVND (reference sequence). CDR3 loop: CASKGEIYDEQYF. The CDR3 DNA sequence: TGTGCCAGTAAAGGAGAAATTTACGACGAGCAGTACTTC.

The gene calls are TRBV19 and TRBJ1-3; possibly TRBD1 for D (5 bases). The V gene's germline CDR1 is LNHDA and CDR2 SQIVND (reference sequence). The CDR3 is 14 residues long. Trimming removed 7 bases from V and 2 bases from J, with 12 bases in between. CDR3 DNA sequence: TGTGCCAGTACGGCCGGGGGGGCTGGAAACACCATATATTTT. It encodes CASTAGGAGNTIYF. The whole variable domain, remainder taken from reference TRBV19 and TRBJ1-3, is DGGITQSPKYLFRKEGQNVTLSCEQNLNHDAMYWYRQDPGQGLRLIYYSQIVNDFQKGDIAEGYSVSREKKESFPLTVTSAQKNPTAFYLCASTAGGAGNTIYFGEGSWLTVV.

The gene calls are TRBV19 and TRBJ1-1; 10 bases are shared with TRBD1. The CDR3 spans 15 residues. Germline CDR1 is LNHDA and CDR2 is SQIVND (reference sequence). With V trimmed by 5 bases and J by 1 base, 4 bases remained unmatched. The CDR3 coding sequence is TGTGCCAGTAGTTTGACAGGGGGCACGAACACTGAAGCTTTCTTT. This encodes CASSLTGGTNTEAFF.

The gene calls are TRBV19 and TRBJ2-3; 9 bases are shared with TRBD1. There are 14 residues in the CDR3. V shed 10 bases, J shed 5 bases, and the junction held 10 bases outside the gene matches. The germline gives CDR1 LNHDA, CDR2 SQIVND (reference sequence). This CDR3 reads CATKRQGDGDTQYF. The CDR3, as DNA: TGTGCCACAAAAAGACAGGGGGACGGAGATACGCAGTATTTT.